This TCR beta chain emerged from a study of CXCR3-negative and CXCR3-positive naive CD8 T cells. The length of the CDR3 is 17 residues. CDR1 is SNHLY and CDR2 is FYNNEI in the germline V gene. Researchers prepared the TRB cDNA libraries using 5' RACE with UMI labels. TCRdb reprocessed the 5' RACE reads, with one entry per CDR3 protein and no DNA. The sample totals some 39,000 distinct CDR3 sequences; its top ten clones hold around 2%. Concerning this clonotype: Its antigen remains unidentified.

Study-wide points: Upon cryopreservation, CXCR3 expression partially decreased, and most assays used fresh PBMCs. From TRB CDR3 properties, TCR strength was inferred; surface CD5 did not differ between naive subsets.

This receptor was taken from a human donor in good health. Some clones in this sample may be carry-over from other donors' samples. The rearrangement links TRBV2 to TRBJ2-7; as DNA is missing, the TRBD1 call by TCRdb cannot be tested. The source material was naive CXCR3- CD8+ T cells from blood. Subset here: CD45RO-CCR7+CD27+CD95- naive CD8+ T cells lacking CXCR3 (TNR3-). CDR3 residues: CASSDLRTGDYTYEQYF.